The 26 T cell receptor beta chains below come from one sample, sequenced in a study of T cell changes during pregnancy in multiple sclerosis. Here immunoSEQ multiplex PCR was the method, and the copy in TCRdb shows in-frame clones only, minus some. The repertoire holds around 80,000 clones, with 90% to 95% as singletons. Specimen: peripheral blood, collected in the second trimester of pregnancy. These TCRs come from a female donor with multiple sclerosis, enrolled in a pregnancy study.

The table lists this clone with a count of one. The chain carries TRBV6-1 and TRBJ2-3; 8 nucleotides line up with TRBD2. V lost 10 bases and J lost 1; bases outside the gene matches: 10. This CDR3 contains 15 residues. Germline V lookup: CDR1 MNHNS, CDR2 SASEGT. In DNA, the CDR3 is TGTGCCATCACGGTCGGGGGGGAAGGCACAGATACGCAGTATTTT. Translating gives CAITVGGEGTDTQYF.

Here the CDR3 reads CASTWGTGSTDTQYF. The DNA for the CDR3 is TGTGCCAGCACCTGGGGGACAGGGTCCACAGATACGCAGTATTTT. The chain uses TRBV2 and TRBJ2-3, with 9 bases that match TRBD1. CDR3 size: 15 residues. V lost 7 bases, J lost 2 bases, and 7 bases stayed unmatched. Germline assignment: CDR1 SNHLY and CDR2 FYNNEI.

In its sample, this clone was seen once. V gene TRBV6-1 combines with J gene TRBJ2-7, with 9 bases fitting TRBD1. Germline CDR1 is MNHNS and CDR2 is SASEGT. CDR3 length equals 14 residues. V lost 7 bases to trimming and J lost 4 bases; unmatched junction nucleotides: 8. The CDR3 reads CASNPTGGGYEQYF. For the CDR3, the DNA is TGTGCCAGCAACCCCACAGGGGGCGGTTACGAGCAGTACTTC.

This clone has just one count. The genes are TRBV29-1 and TRBJ2-7, with 8 bases lining up with TRBD1. The CDR3 runs 14 residues. V lost 4 bases to trimming and J lost 1 base; unmatched junction nucleotides: 6. Looked up from germline, CDR1 is SQVTM and CDR2 is ANQGSEA. This CDR3 reads CSVARQGRSYEQYF. Written as DNA, the CDR3 is TGCAGCGTTGCCAGACAGGGGAGGTCCTACGAGCAGTACTTC.

The V gene is TRBV9, the J gene TRBJ2-3; maybe TRBD2 (6 bases). V dropped 7 bases and J dropped 3 bases, with 21 bases sitting between them. Germline-derived CDR1 and CDR2 are SGDLS and YYNGEE. The CDR3 runs to 16 residues. The CDR3 sequence: CASARGSGLGTDTQYF. Written as DNA, the CDR3 is TGTGCCAGCGCCCGGGGGTCGGGGTTAGGGACAGATACGCAGTATTTT.

This sequence joins TRBV5-6 and TRBJ2-1; no definite D call. The germline V gene encodes CDR1 SGHDT and CDR2 YYEEEE. The CDR3 is 17 amino acids. V lost 0 bases and J 5 bases, leaving 18 bases between the germline ends. CDR3 coding DNA: TGTGCCAGCAGCTTGGGAGTTGCGATGAGAATTAACAATGAGCAGTTCTTC. As protein: CASSLGVAMRINNEQFF.

This sequence joins TRBV27 and TRBJ2-7; 9 bases agree with TRBD2. This CDR3 is 16 amino acids long. The trim removed 2 bases at V and 0 bases at J, leaving 5 bases unmatched. Germline V gene sequence: CDR1 MNHEY, CDR2 SMNVEV (reference sequence). CDR3 loop: CASSLSSGSPSYEQYF. The CDR3 coding sequence is TGTGCCAGCAGTTTAAGTAGCGGGAGTCCCTCCTACGAGCAGTACTTC.

In its sample, this clone was seen once. The rearrangement links TRBV2 to TRBJ2-3, with 11 bases lining up with TRBD2. CDR3 length: 14 amino acids. The germline V gene encodes CDR1 SNHLY and CDR2 FYNNEI. With V trimmed by 8 bases and J by 7 bases, 8 bases remained unmatched. CDR3 nucleotides: TGTGCCAGCCTGGAACTAGCGGGAGCGTATACGCAGTATTTT. It specifies CASLELAGAYTQYF.

The V gene is TRBV19, the J gene TRBJ2-7, with 7 positions matching TRBD1. The CDR3 totals 13 residues. In germline, CDR1 is LNHDA, CDR2 SQIVND (reference sequence). J was trimmed by 3 bases and V by 3 bases; bases with no gene match: 2. CDR3 sequence reads: CASSIGTDYEQYF. The DNA of the CDR3 is TGTGCCAGTAGTATTGGGACAGACTACGAGCAGTACTTC. Filled out from reference TRBV19 and TRBJ2-7, the complete variable domain reads DGGITQSPKYLFRKEGQNVTLSCEQNLNHDAMYWYRQDPGQGLRLIYYSQIVNDFQKGDIAEGYSVSREKKESFPLTVTSAQKNPTAFYLCASSIGTDYEQYFGPGTRLTVT.

V gene TRBV5-1 combines with J gene TRBJ1-5; D may be TRBD1 (6 bases). Germline V gene sequence: CDR1 SGHRS, CDR2 YFSETQ. V gave up 4 bases and J gave up 3 bases, with 14 bases separating them. The CDR3 is made up of 15 amino acids. In DNA, the CDR3 is TGCGCCAGCAGCCGGGAGGGGGGGGTCAATCAGCCCCAGCATTTT. Translating gives CASSREGGVNQPQHF.

This clone has just a few counts. The V call is TRBV7-8, the J call TRBJ2-2; 12 bases fit TRBD2. The ends lost 2 bases at V and 3 bases at J; junction bases unmatched: 7. Per the germline V gene, CDR1 is SGHVS and CDR2 is FQNEAQ. This CDR3 contains 18 residues. The chain's CDR3 is CASSLLITSGRYTGELFF. The CDR3 coding sequence is TGTGCCAGCAGCTTACTTATTACTAGCGGGAGGTACACCGGGGAGCTGTTTTTT.

V gene TRBV5-1 combines with J gene TRBJ2-7; unclear D gene. CDR3 length: 13 residues. The germline V gene has CDR1 SGHRS and CDR2 YFSETQ. V was pared by 2 bases and J by 2 bases, with 8 bases between. The CDR3 loop reads CASSFGLAYEQYF. CDR3 bases: TGCGCCAGCAGCTTCGGCCTAGCCTACGAGCAGTACTTC.

The genes are TRBV25-1 and TRBJ2-7, with 9 bases that match TRBD2. Germline lookup yields CDR1 MGHDK and CDR2 SYGVNS. The CDR3 has 13 amino acids. V gave up 4 bases and J gave up 6 bases; unmatched junction bases: 4. The CDR3 DNA reads TGTGCCAGCAGTGTTAGCGGGAGCACCGAGCAGTACTTC. Translated: CASSVSGSTEQYF.

This chain joins TRBV5-1 and TRBJ2-3, with TRBD2 matching over 9 bases. Germline values: CDR1 SGHRS, CDR2 YFSETQ. The CDR3 covers 17 residues. V was clipped by 0 bases and J by 3 bases; unmatched bases: 8. CDR3 sequence reads: CASSLVTAGGPTDTQYF. The CDR3 nucleotides read TGCGCCAGCAGCTTGGTTACGGCGGGAGGGCCGACAGATACGCAGTATTTT.

This chain links TRBV7-8 with TRBJ2-7, with D unresolved. The V end lost 2 bases, the J end lost 3 bases, and 2 bases lay between the germline ends. From germline, CDR1 is SGHVS and CDR2 FQNEAQ. The CDR3 length is 11 residues. CDR3 in amino acids: CASSLYYEQYF. In DNA, the CDR3 is TGTGCCAGCAGCTTATACTACGAGCAGTACTTC.

The V gene is TRBV6-6, the J gene TRBJ1-4; TRBD1 is a possible D gene (6 bases). This CDR3 region has 16 residues. Trimming removed 2 bases at V and 2 bases at J, with 12 bases between. Germline loops: CDR1 MNHNY, CDR2 SVGAGI (reference sequence). The CDR3 DNA reads as TGTGCCAGCAGTTACGATTTCAGGGGCACTAATGAAAAACTGTTTTTT. This encodes CASSYDFRGTNEKLFF.

The rearrangement links TRBV6-1 to TRBJ2-7; no reliable D call. Germline lookup yields CDR1 MNHNS and CDR2 SASEGT. The CDR3 contains 11 residues. V shed 7 bases and J shed 0 bases, with 4 bases lying between them. As DNA, the CDR3 is TGTGCCAGCACAGACTCCTACGAGCAGTACTTC. Translation: CASTDSYEQYF.

The sample holds one count of this clone. In DNA, the CDR3 is TGCGCCAGCAGCTTAATGGGGAGTCCCTCCTACAATGAGCAGTTCTTC. It yields the protein CASSLMGSPSYNEQFF. The rearrangement links TRBV5-1 to TRBJ2-1; a possible D gene is TRBD2 (5 bases). This CDR3 contains 16 residues. Germline V gene lookup returns CDR1 SGHRS and CDR2 YFSETQ. V was shortened by 2 bases and J by 0 bases, with 12 bases between the two germline ends.

The gene calls are TRBV4-2 and TRBJ2-1; a weak D match, TRBD2 (5 bases). Germline CDR1 reads LGHNA; CDR2 reads YNFKEQ. V lost 4 bases and J 4 bases, leaving 8 bases between the germline ends. The CDR3 consists of 13 residues. The CDR3, as DNA: TGTGCCAGCAGCCCCCCGGGGTACAATGAGCAGTTCTTC. It is translated as CASSPPGYNEQFF.

V gene TRBV7-9 combines with J gene TRBJ2-1; D is unresolved. Per germline, CDR1 SEHNR and CDR2 FQNEAQ (reference sequence). Trimming took 5 bases from V and 9 from J, leaving 14 bases between them. The CDR3 covers 13 residues. The CDR3 DNA reads as TGTGCCAGCAGCCACGTTCTGGCGGTTGAGCAGTTCTTC. It yields the protein CASSHVLAVEQFF.

The V gene is TRBV7-7, the J gene TRBJ2-5; tentatively, D is TRBD2 (5 bases). Germline V gene sequence: CDR1 SSHAT, CDR2 FNYEAQ (reference sequence). CDR3 length: 13 residues. V shed 4 bases and J shed 3 bases, with 9 bases lying between them. In DNA, the CDR3 is TGTGCCAGCAGCTGGGGAGTTAAAGAGACCCAGTACTTC. This translates into CASSWGVKETQYF.

V is TRBV27 and J is TRBJ2-7; 9 positions match TRBD1. The CDR3 length is 16 residues. The V gene end was trimmed by 9 bases and the J gene end by 4 bases; junction bases not matched to a gene: 16. Germline V gene sequence: CDR1 MNHEY, CDR2 SMNVEV (reference sequence). The CDR3 loop is CASPSLRDRDLYEQYF. The CDR3 DNA follows: TGTGCCAGTCCGTCCCTCCGGGACAGGGACCTTTACGAGCAGTACTTC.

The rearrangement joins TRBV27 to TRBJ2-1; TRBD2 is a possible D gene (6 bases). Germline CDR1 and CDR2: MNHEY and SMNVEV (reference sequence). CDR3 length: 13 amino acids. V dropped 7 bases and J dropped 8 bases, with 15 bases sitting between them. The CDR3 protein is CASTLTPSDEQFF. Written as DNA, the CDR3 is TGTGCCAGCACCCTCACCCCTAGCGATGAGCAGTTCTTC.

The chain uses TRBV4-2 and TRBJ1-2; tentatively, D is TRBD1 (5 bases). Germline CDR1 reads LGHNA; CDR2 reads YNFKEQ. The V and J ends lost 0 bases and 5 bases respectively, with 13 bases between them. The CDR3 is 15 residues long. CDR3 region: CASSQDLAGQYGYTF. CDR3 coding DNA: TGTGCCAGCAGCCAAGATTTGGCAGGGCAGTATGGCTACACCTTC.

To note about this clone: The same CDR3 arises from other DNA sequences in this sample as well. This rearrangement joins TRBV5-1 to TRBJ1-2; 8 nucleotides line up with TRBD1. The CDR3 covers 13 residues. V trimming: 1 base; J trimming: 6 bases; junction bases outside the gene matches: 2. CDR1 and CDR2 (germline): SGHRS, YFSETQ. This chain's CDR3 is CASSLTGGDGYTF. The CDR3 nucleotides read TGCGCCAGCAGCTTGACAGGGGGAGATGGCTACACCTTC. The full variable domain, with the rest looked up from reference TRBV5-1 and TRBJ1-2, is KAGVTQTPRYLIKTRGQQVTLSCSPISGHRSVSWYQQTPGQGLQFLFEYFSETQRNKGNFPGRFSGRQFSNSRSEMNVSTLELGDSALYLCASSLTGGDGYTFGSGTRLTVV.

The chain is built from TRBV6-1 and TRBJ1-5; D gene unclear. CDR3 length equals 13 residues. V lost 7 bases to trimming and J lost 6 bases, with 13 bases between them. Germline loops: CDR1 MNHNS, CDR2 SASEGT. CDR3 nucleotides: TGTGCCAGCAATGACCGTCCCCTTCAGCCCCAGCATTTT. It codes for CASNDRPLQPQHF.